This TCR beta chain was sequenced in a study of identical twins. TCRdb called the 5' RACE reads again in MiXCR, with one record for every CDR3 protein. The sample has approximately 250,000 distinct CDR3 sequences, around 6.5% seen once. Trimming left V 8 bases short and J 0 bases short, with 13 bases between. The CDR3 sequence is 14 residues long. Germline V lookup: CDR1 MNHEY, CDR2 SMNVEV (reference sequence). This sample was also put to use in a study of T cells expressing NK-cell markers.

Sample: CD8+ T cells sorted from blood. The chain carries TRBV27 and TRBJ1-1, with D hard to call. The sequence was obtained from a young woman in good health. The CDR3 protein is CASATVGMNTEAFF. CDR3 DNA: TGTGCCAGCGCCACAGTAGGGATGAACACTGAAGCTTTCTTT.